This T cell receptor (beta chain) was sequenced in a study of T cells in Graves' hyperthyroidism and ophthalmopathy (dated by TCRdb to about 2019). About the study as a whole: Peripheral blood was sampled at the time of initial diagnosis, prior to any treatment. In several Graves' hyperthyroidism patients, the study also compared T-cell repertoires from thyroid tissue with T-cell repertoires from blood. The 95 to 100 discovery patients were randomly divided into training and test sets at a 7:3 ratio. Once sampling was done, hyperthyroidism patients were given methimazole at a starting dose of 30 mg daily, whereas ophthalmopathy patients were given high-dose intravenous methylprednisolone. According to the paper, TCR Vbeta CDR3 sequencing was carried out on 120 to 150 peripheral blood samples, which came from under 50 ophthalmopathy, around 74 hyperthyroidism and roughly 17 progressor patients. A discovery cohort of around 98 patients, about 40 with Graves' ophthalmopathy and about 58 with stable Graves' hyperthyroidism, was used to find distinguishing TCR V-J signatures. Whether ophthalmopathy could be predicted prospectively was tested in an independent validation cohort made up of under 20 hyperthyroidism patients plus 17 patients who later progressed to ophthalmopathy. Findings and caveats that apply to the study as a whole: In validation, the model predicted progression to ophthalmopathy with around 71% sensitivity and 72% to 85% specificity, a median of 6.5 months before onset. Most expanded thyroid clonotypes (frequency above 0.001) were also detected in blood, a finding suggesting that blood repertoires may reflect thyroid immune responses. No statistical method was used to fix the sample size in advance, and group allocation was not hidden from the investigators. A 13 V-J signature model separated ophthalmopathy from stable hyperthyroidism, with about 90% sensitivity and roughly 81% specificity in cross-validation and 80%/75% in testing.

This clonotype was observed at least ten times. The specificity of this receptor is unknown. The record has no base qualities; no much larger clone is one base away. A patient counted as having stable Graves' hyperthyroidism if no progression to ophthalmopathy occurred over 18 months of follow-up. Hyperthyroidism patients were newly diagnosed, with disease duration under 2 months, and aged 18 to 65 years. Any patient with an uncontrolled infection, another autoimmune disease, pregnancy or lactation was excluded. Diagnoses were established on the basis of clinical symptoms, serum thyroxine and TRAb, thyroid ultrasound, and orbital computed tomography. PBMCs were isolated from 10 ml of fresh peripheral blood by Ficoll-Paque density gradient centrifugation. Total RNA was extracted using Trizol reagent, and RNA quality was assessed on an Agilent 2100 Bioanalyzer. Amplification of TCR beta CDR3 regions was carried out from RNA transcripts. A first-round RT-PCR of the TCR CDR3 used the HTBI primer set with the Qiagen OneStep RT-PCR kit. Libraries were constructed in a second round of multiplex PCR, after which size selection and purification were carried out. Paired-end sequencing of the libraries was performed with 100 bp reads on an Illumina HiSeq2000. In the original analysis: SOAPnuke was used to process the raw data, with reads discarded if the reads contained adapters or uncalled bases, had a mean Phred below 15, or lacked an exact constant-primer or identifier match. COPE v1.2.5 was used to merge high-quality paired reads, and clonotypes were defined as unique nucleotide sequences. MiTCR v1.1 was used to align clonotypes to the IMGT TRBV, TRBD and TRBJ reference segments. Only V-J combinations with frequency above 0.0001, covering 99% to 99.2% of repertoires, were analysed. A TCS score was defined as the ratio between F50 (clonal expansion) and ExV (chaos), using BLOSUM62-based TCRdist between CDR3 peptides within each V-J. Welch's t-statistics and random forest reduced roughly 500 V-J features to roughly 13, which were used in a naive Bayes classifier (R e1071). The public reads were reprocessed in TCRdb via fastp at Q25 and MiXCR, keeping in-frame beta chains. Each CDR3 protein gets just one entry, which takes the most common genes and DNA from the rows behind it. TCRdb, not the authors, supplied the V and J calls. For this sample the table gives about 200,000 distinct CDR3 sequences, of which roughly a sixth were detected only once. Around 48% of the sample goes to the ten largest clones.

The sample was blood. This receptor was taken from a woman between 45 and 65 years old with Graves' hyperthyroidism.

The CDR3 protein is CASSLMSGEYEQYF. The nucleotides read TGTGCCAGCAGCTTGATGTCGGGAGAGTACGAGCAGTACTTC. Rearrangement joined TRBV5-4 to TRBJ2-7; tentative D gene TRBD2, with 6 bases matching. The CDR3 runs 14 amino acids, cysteine and phenylalanine included. Only the CDR3 DNA stays, 42 bases, in frame from base 1. Between the V and J ends, shortened by 1 base and 4 bases respectively, the junction contains 12 bases. From a lookup of the germline V gene (reference sequence), CDR1 and CDR2 are SGHNT and YYREEE.